This T cell receptor (beta chain) was retrieved from a study of cytotoxic CD8 clonotypes in ibrutinib-treated CLL. Profiled with immunoSEQ multiplex PCR; TCRdb holds only in-frame clones, not every one. The data show 30,000 to 35,000 clones, approximately 69% seen once. Trimming shortened V by 2 bases and J by 0 bases, and 14 bases separated the two germline ends. The CDR3 has 16 residues. Germline V gives CDR1 LGHNA, CDR2 YNFKEQ. The chain links TRBV4-2 to TRBJ2-7; D is uncertain. The source was PBMCs, collected before ibrutinib treatment. The receptor was derived from a human donor with chronic lymphocytic leukemia. The DNA for the CDR3 is TGTGCCAGCAGCCAAACTTCCACGGTAAGCTCCTACGAGCAGTACTTC. Translation gives CASSQTSTVSSYEQYF.